The next 2 T cell receptor beta chains were all read from a single sample in a study of blood T cells in healthy people across ages. Primed by a sample-barcoded 5' primer and a J-beta primer mix, a second PCR proceeded for about 7 to 11 cycles. TCRdb re-analysed the 5' RACE reads in MiXCR, keeping a single row per CDR3 protein. The sample has 580,000 or so distinct CDR3 sequences; roughly 43% are singletons. The source material was blood. The receptors originated from a man aged 80 or over in good health.

The chain employs TRBV18 and TRBJ1-6; D is perhaps TRBD1 (5 bases). V lost 2 bases and J 0 bases, leaving 11 bases between the germline ends. Germline values: CDR1 KGHSH, CDR2 LQKENI. CDR3 size: 17 residues. CDR3 DNA: TGTGCCAGCTCACCAACCGGGGCGAACTCCTATAATTCACCCCTCCACTTT. This sequence encodes CASSPTGANSYNSPLHF.

This clonotype was observed a handful of times. The genes are TRBV7-2 and TRBJ2-5; no definite D call. The CDR3 length is 13 residues. V gave up 4 bases and J gave up 5 bases, with 11 bases separating them. Germline lookup yields CDR1 SGHTA and CDR2 FQGNSA. The DNA of the CDR3 is TGTGCCAGCAGCTGGTCGGGCGCCGAGACCCAGTACTTC. This encodes CASSWSGAETQYF.